These 20 T cell receptor beta chains were all obtained from the same sample, sequenced in a study of cytomegalovirus exposure and HLA in healthy donors. It was with 60 Vbeta and 13 Jbeta primers that the PCR ran. Using immunoSEQ multiplex PCR, the repertoire was profiled, and TCRdb retains in-frame clones only, with some absent. The sample includes over 110,000 clones, 82% of them seen just once. Sequenced sample: PBMCs. The receptors derive from a male donor in good health and CMV-seronegative.

The chain employs TRBV5-6 and TRBJ2-7; TRBD1 agrees at 8 bases. This CDR3 is built from 12 residues. V was clipped by 4 bases and J by 6 bases; unmatched bases: 3. The germline V gene encodes CDR1 SGHDT and CDR2 YYEEEE. The CDR3: CASSGTGGEQYF. Written as DNA, the CDR3 is TGTGCCAGCAGCGGAACAGGGGGCGAGCAGTACTTC.

The chain has TRBV7-9 and TRBJ2-2; TRBD2 matches 8 bases. This CDR3 is 15 amino acids long. The germline V gene encodes CDR1 SEHNR and CDR2 FQNEAQ (reference sequence). V dropped 7 bases and J dropped 1; count of bases not matched to a gene: 5. CDR3 loop: CASNPSGRNTGELFF. The CDR3 region has the DNA TGTGCCAGCAACCCCAGCGGGAGGAACACCGGGGAGCTGTTTTTT.

The genes are TRBV4-3 and TRBJ1-1; tentatively, D is TRBD1 (5 bases). From germline, CDR1 is LGHNA and CDR2 YSLEER. The ends were cut back, 4 bases at V and 2 bases at J, with 11 bases in the middle. CDR3 length: 14 amino acids. The CDR3 region is CASSRIQGNTEAFF. The CDR3, as DNA: TGCGCCAGCAGCCGAATTCAGGGTAACACTGAAGCTTTCTTT.

This chain uses TRBV7-2 with TRBJ1-6, with 7 bases that match TRBD1. Germline CDR1 and CDR2: SGHTA and FQGNSA. The V and J ends lost 5 bases and 7 bases, in that order; junction bases with no gene match: 5. This CDR3 region has 14 residues. This chain's CDR3 is CASSTGQQNSPLHF. CDR3 coding DNA: TGTGCCAGCAGCACGGGACAGCAAAATTCACCCCTCCACTTT.

The rearrangement uses TRBV4-1 and TRBJ1-2; TRBD1 matches at 7 bases. The CDR3 length is 13 residues. J gave up 8 bases and V 4 bases, and 7 bases lay outside the gene matches. Germline V CDR1 and CDR2: MGHRA, YSYEKL. The DNA for the CDR3 is TGCGCCAGCAGCCCCCAGAGGGGGCGAGGCTACACCTTC. It translates to CASSPQRGRGYTF.

The rearrangement uses TRBV9 and TRBJ2-5, with 10 bases matching TRBD2. This CDR3 spans 18 amino acids. The ends lost 3 bases at V and 5 bases at J; junction bases unmatched: 16. CDR1 and CDR2 from the germline V gene are SGDLS and YYNGEE. The CDR3 region is CASSAEVSAGGLRETQYF. CDR3 nucleotide sequence: TGTGCCAGCAGCGCGGAAGTCTCAGCGGGAGGGTTGAGGGAGACCCAGTACTTC.

The chain couples TRBV19 to TRBJ1-1; D is undetermined. The CDR3 extends over 13 amino acids. Trimming took 3 bases from V and 1 from J, leaving 6 bases between them. CDR1 LNHDA and CDR2 SQIVND come from the germline V gene (reference sequence). CDR3 DNA: TGTGCCAGTAGTATCTATGGGAACACTGAAGCTTTCTTT. Protein product: CASSIYGNTEAFF.

This clone came up a few times. This CDR3 reads CASTLGHEQYF. The CDR3 region has the DNA TGTGCCAGCACCCTGGGGCACGAGCAGTACTTC. This chain connects TRBV28 to TRBJ2-7, with a weak D call TRBD1 (5 bases). This CDR3 is built from 11 residues. The V and J ends lost 7 bases and 5 bases respectively, with 9 bases between them. CDR1 and CDR2 from the germline V gene are MDHEN and SYDVKM.

The CDR3 bases are TGTGCCAGCAGCATCAGGGAGGGCTATGGCTACACCTTC. It is translated as CASSIREGYGYTF. The chain carries TRBV28 and TRBJ1-2; TRBD1 might be the D (5 bases). The CDR3 is 13 residues long. CDR1 is MDHEN, CDR2 SYDVKM, per germline. V was pared by 6 bases and J by 4 bases, with 12 bases between.

This chain links TRBV6-5 with TRBJ2-5, with 7 bases lining up with TRBD2. The germline V gene has CDR1 MNHEY and CDR2 SVGAGI. V shed 5 bases and J 5 bases; nucleotides not matched to a gene: 8. The CDR3 runs 14 residues. The chain's CDR3 is CASSERGVRETQYF. CDR3 coding DNA: TGTGCCAGCAGTGAACGGGGGGTACGGGAGACCCAGTACTTC.

This sequence joins TRBV5-1 and TRBJ2-3; a possible D gene is TRBD2 (5 bases). Germline V gene sequence: CDR1 SGHRS, CDR2 YFSETQ. This CDR3 contains 15 residues. V dropped 0 bases and J dropped 0 bases, with 8 bases sitting between them. This chain's CDR3 is CASSLAGESTDTQYF. The DNA of the CDR3 is TGCGCCAGCAGCTTGGCCGGGGAGAGCACAGATACGCAGTATTTT.

The chain recombines TRBV5-4 with TRBJ1-1; the D gene is possibly TRBD1 (6 bases). Germline values: CDR1 SGHNT, CDR2 YYREEE (reference sequence). The CDR3 extends over 13 amino acids. The V gene lost 10 bases and the J gene lost 1 base, with 14 bases spanning the gap. The CDR3: CAGRRTANTEAFF. CDR3 in DNA: TGTGCCGGTCGGAGGACAGCGAACACTGAAGCTTTCTTT.

The chain employs TRBV11-2 and TRBJ2-3; the match to TRBD2 covers 7 bases. Trimming removed 4 bases from V and 4 bases from J; junction bases left unmatched: 11. CDR3 length: 16 residues. Germline loops: CDR1 SGHAT, CDR2 FQNNGV. CDR3 in amino acids: CASSYQPGLRSDTQYF. CDR3 sequence (DNA): TGTGCCAGCAGCTACCAGCCGGGACTACGCTCAGATACGCAGTATTTT.

This rearrangement joins TRBV10-2 to TRBJ2-7; D gene uncertain. V lost 7 bases, J lost 1 base, and 17 bases lay in between. Germline-derived CDR1 and CDR2 are WSHSY and SAAADI. The CDR3 is made up of 15 amino acids. This chain's CDR3 is CASIPEGLGSYEQYF. The CDR3 DNA reads as TGCGCCAGCATACCGGAAGGTCTCGGGTCCTACGAGCAGTACTTC.

This rearrangement joins TRBV4-3 to TRBJ2-2, with D unclear. Germline CDR1 reads LGHNA; CDR2 reads YSLEER. Trimming took off 0 bases at V and 2 bases at J, with 7 bases between the two ends. The CDR3 is made up of 15 amino acids. CDR3 residues: CASSQEWHNTGELFF. CDR3 nucleotide sequence: TGCGCCAGCAGCCAAGAATGGCACAACACCGGGGAGCTGTTTTTT.

The rearrangement uses TRBV11-2 and TRBJ1-1; D call uncertain. V shed 6 bases and J shed 6 bases, with 20 bases lying between them. Per the germline V gene, CDR1 is SGHAT and CDR2 is FQNNGV. This CDR3 comprises 15 residues. In DNA form, the CDR3 reads TGTGCCAGCAGGCGTCCGGGATCCCAACCCGCTGAAGCTTTCTTT. Its translation is CASRRPGSQPAEAFF.

The chain employs TRBV7-9 and TRBJ2-1, with 7 bases identical to TRBD2. The germline CDR1 and CDR2 sequences are SEHNR and FQNEAQ (reference sequence). V trimming: 1 base; J trimming: 4 bases; junction bases outside the gene matches: 4. CDR3 length equals 15 residues. The CDR3 sequence is CASSLGGSGYNEQFF. In DNA form, the CDR3 reads TGTGCCAGCAGCTTAGGCGGGAGTGGTTACAATGAGCAGTTCTTC.

The V gene is TRBV13, the J gene TRBJ2-7, with D perhaps TRBD2 (5 bases). CDR1 PRHDT and CDR2 FYEKMQ come from the germline V gene (reference sequence). The CDR3 is made up of 14 amino acids. V was trimmed by 0 bases and J by 6 bases, leaving 12 bases between them. The CDR3 DNA sequence: TGTGCCAGCAGCTTAGGCAGCGGTTGGAGCGAGCAGTACTTC. As protein: CASSLGSGWSEQYF. Full variable domain (remainder filled in from reference TRBV13 and TRBJ2-7): AAGVIQSPRHLIKEKRETATLKCYPIPRHDTVYWYQQGPGQDPQFLISFYEKMQSDKGSIPDRFSAQQFSDYHSELNMSSLELGDSALYFCASSLGSGWSEQYFGPGTRLTVT.

J is TRBJ1-5 and V is TRBV19; D unresolved. The CDR3 has 14 residues. Germline V CDR1 and CDR2: LNHDA, SQIVND (reference sequence). V lost 2 bases and J 3 bases, leaving 8 bases between the germline ends. The DNA of the CDR3 is TGTGCCAGTAGTATAAGAGGGCCCAATCAGCCCCAGCATTTT. As protein: CASSIRGPNQPQHF.

This clone was seen only once. The CDR3 reads CASSSLAGGFYEQYF. DNA for the CDR3: TGTGCCAGCAGCTCGTTGGCGGGGGGGTTCTACGAGCAGTACTTC. The chain has TRBV13 and TRBJ2-7; TRBD2 aligns across 9 bases. The CDR3 runs to 15 residues. V shed 4 bases, J shed 3 bases, and the junction held 7 bases outside the gene matches. The V gene's germline CDR1 is PRHDT and CDR2 FYEKMQ (reference sequence).